These 22 T cell receptor beta chains originate from one sample sequenced in a study of blood T cell repertoires in COVID-19. Produced via immunoSEQ multiplex PCR; TCRdb's table is partial and in-frame only. The sample includes 150,000 to 200,000 clones, 81% of them seen just once. Sequenced input: peripheral blood. Receptors originate from a man in his sixties with active or convalescent COVID-19.

V is TRBV18 and J is TRBJ1-6; possible D gene TRBD1, 6 bases. CDR3 length: 16 amino acids. The germline CDR1 and CDR2 sequences are KGHSH and LQKENI. The V end was cut by 6 bases, the J end by 5 bases, with 17 bases between. Here the CDR3 reads CASSPLGQKNNSPLHF. The CDR3 DNA reads TGTGCCAGCTCTCCCCTCGGACAGAAAAATAATTCACCCCTCCACTTT.

The V gene is TRBV10-2, the J gene TRBJ2-3, with TRBD2 identical over 14 bases. The J segment lost 0 bases and the V segment lost 5 bases, leaving 10 bases of the junction unmatched. CDR3 length equals 19 residues. The germline CDR1 and CDR2 sequences are WSHSY and SAAADI. The CDR3 here is CASSLGLAGGLISTDTQYF. DNA for the CDR3: TGCGCCAGCAGTCTTGGACTAGCGGGGGGTTTAATTAGCACAGATACGCAGTATTTT.

For the CDR3, the DNA is TGTGCCAGCCGGAGACCCACCGCGACTGAAGCTTTCTTT. Amino acid sequence: CASRRPTATEAFF. The chain carries TRBV18 and TRBJ1-1; D call uncertain. The CDR3 sequence is 13 residues long. Trimming removed 8 bases from V and 5 bases from J, with 15 bases in between. In germline, CDR1 is KGHSH, CDR2 LQKENI.

The rearrangement links TRBV7-3 to TRBJ2-7, with no clear D. Germline assignment: CDR1 SGHTA and CDR2 FQGTGA. The V gene lost 1 base and the J gene lost 2 bases, with 12 bases spanning the gap. CDR3 length equals 15 residues. CDR3 sequence: CASSLNPGLTYEQYF. CDR3 bases: TGTGCCAGCAGCTTAAATCCGGGTCTAACCTACGAGCAGTACTTC.

This clone was recorded a few times. The J gene is TRBJ2-1, the V gene TRBV5-5; 9 positions match TRBD1. Trimming at V came to 4 bases and at J to 4 bases, leaving 6 bases not matched to a gene. Germline lookup yields CDR1 SGHKS and CDR2 YYEKEE (reference sequence). The CDR3 covers 15 residues. The CDR3 reads CASSITGGQYNEQFF. Here the CDR3 DNA reads TGTGCCAGCAGCATAACAGGGGGCCAATACAATGAGCAGTTCTTC.

The chain joins TRBV27 to TRBJ1-5; 7 nucleotides agree with TRBD1. Germline-derived CDR1 and CDR2 are MNHEY and SMNVEV (reference sequence). V shed 6 bases, J shed 3 bases, and the junction held 8 bases outside the gene matches. CDR3 length: 15 amino acids. The CDR3 loop reads CASSSTGRNNQPQHF. The CDR3 DNA follows: TGTGCCAGCAGCTCGACAGGGCGGAACAATCAGCCCCAGCATTTT.

The chain is built from TRBV27 and TRBJ1-2, with D possibly matching TRBD1 (5 bases). This CDR3 is built from 15 residues. The V end lost 1 base, the J end lost 6 bases, and 15 bases lay between the germline ends. From germline, CDR1 is MNHEY and CDR2 SMNVEV (reference sequence). CDR3 loop: CASSLWGGARDGYTF. The CDR3 DNA sequence: TGTGCCAGCAGTTTATGGGGCGGGGCCCGGGATGGCTACACCTTC.

J is TRBJ1-3 and V is TRBV7-6; D unresolved. The CDR3 has 16 amino acids. Germline V CDR1 and CDR2: SGHVS, FNYEAQ. Trimming pared 5 bases from V and 0 bases from J, leaving 14 bases between. DNA of the CDR3: TGTGCCAGCAGCCGAGGGATTTTAAGCTCTGGAAACACCATATATTTT. Encoded protein: CASSRGILSSGNTIYF.

The gene calls are TRBV2 and TRBJ2-2, with D possibly being TRBD1 (6 bases). V lost 9 bases and J lost 2, with 13 bases in between. The CDR3 loop spans 14 amino acids. Looked up from germline, CDR1 is SNHLY and CDR2 is FYNNEI. CDR3: CASSTGRNTGELFF. CDR3 DNA sequence: TGTGCCAGTTCGACAGGCCGAAACACCGGGGAGCTGTTTTTT. Full variable domain (missing parts from reference TRBV2 and TRBJ2-2): EPEVTQTPSHQVTQMGQEVILRCVPISNHLYFYWYRQILGQKVEFLVSFYNNEISEKSEIFDDQFSVERPDGSNFTLKIRSTKLEDSAMYFCASSTGRNTGELFFGEGSRLTVL.

This clone was detected a few times. V is TRBV5-1 and J is TRBJ2-2, with D maybe TRBD2 (5 bases). The CDR3 extends over 16 amino acids. Germline V gene sequence: CDR1 SGHRS, CDR2 YFSETQ. V lost 3 bases and J lost 5, with 17 bases in between. The CDR3 is CASSSGPSRGTGELFF. CDR3 DNA sequence: TGCGCCAGCAGCTCCGGCCCTAGCCGGGGTACCGGGGAGCTGTTTTTT.

This chain connects TRBV3-1 (or the pseudogene TRBV3-2) to TRBJ2-1, with 8 bases lining up with TRBD1. The CDR3 contains 16 residues. The germline CDR1 and CDR2 sequences are LGHDT and YNNKEL (reference sequence). With V trimmed by 5 bases and J by 6 bases, 12 bases remained unmatched. The CDR3 DNA follows: TGTGCCAGCAGCAAACCGGGACAGGTCACTCTCAATGAGCAGTTCTTC. It specifies CASSKPGQVTLNEQFF.

The chain joins TRBV3-1 (or the pseudogene TRBV3-2) to TRBJ2-5; D perhaps matches TRBD2 (6 bases). This CDR3 spans 17 amino acids. In germline, CDR1 is LGHDT, CDR2 YNNKEL (reference sequence). The V end was cut by 0 bases, the J end by 4 bases, with 18 bases between. This chain's CDR3 is CASSQDLGSGRAETQYF. In nucleotides, the CDR3 is TGTGCCAGCAGCCAAGATCTTGGTAGCGGTAGAGCAGAGACCCAGTACTTC.

This clone was detected only once. The rearrangement links TRBV7-2 to TRBJ2-6; 11 bases agree with TRBD2. This CDR3 is 17 amino acids long. V lost 2 bases, J lost 1 base, and 1 base stayed unmatched. Looked up from germline, CDR1 is SGHTA and CDR2 is FQGNSA. CDR3: CASSLLAGGSGANVLTF. DNA of the CDR3: TGTGCCAGCAGCTTATTAGCGGGAGGGTCTGGGGCCAACGTCCTGACTTTC.

The J gene is TRBJ2-3, the V gene TRBV20-1; 12 bases align to TRBD2. Germline lookup yields CDR1 DFQATT and CDR2 SNEGSKA (reference sequence). This CDR3 is built from 18 residues. J lost 0 bases, V lost 3 bases, and 10 bases had no gene match. The CDR3 DNA reads as TGCAGTGCTAGTTCTAGCGGGGGGGGATTCTCTAGCACAGATACGCAGTATTTT. Amino acid sequence: CSASSSGGGFSSTDTQYF.

J is TRBJ1-2 and V is TRBV20-1, with 7 bases aligning to TRBD1. The CDR3 extends over 14 amino acids. Trimming cost V 3 bases and J 3 bases; bases outside gene matches: 7. The V gene's germline CDR1 is DFQATT and CDR2 SNEGSKA (reference sequence). CDR3 nucleotide sequence: TGCAGTGCTAGTCCTTCCAGGGGGGACTATGGCTACACCTTC. Its translation: CSASPSRGDYGYTF.

The V and J genes are TRBV5-5 and TRBJ1-5, with D unclear. Germline V CDR1 and CDR2: SGHKS, YYEKEE (reference sequence). Trimming took 0 bases from V and 7 from J, leaving 14 bases between them. This CDR3 is built from 15 residues. The CDR3 loop is CASSLDGRLGQPQHF. The CDR3 DNA reads TGTGCCAGCAGCTTGGATGGGAGGCTTGGACAGCCCCAGCATTTT.

CDR3 nucleotides: TGTGCCAGCAGCCCGCGACAGGGTCCAGATACGCAGTATTTT. It yields the protein CASSPRQGPDTQYF. This chain joins TRBV3-1 (or the pseudogene TRBV3-2) and TRBJ2-3, with TRBD1 matching over 7 bases. The CDR3 has 14 residues. V shed 4 bases and J 4 bases; nucleotides not matched to a gene: 5. CDR1 LGHDT and CDR2 YNNKEL come from the germline V gene (reference sequence).

This sequence joins TRBV9 and TRBJ1-1, with TRBD1 identical over 10 bases. This CDR3 is 15 amino acids long. The V gene end was trimmed by 4 bases and the J gene end by 4 bases; junction bases not matched to a gene: 7. In germline, CDR1 is SGDLS, CDR2 YYNGEE. CDR3 sequence reads: CASSNKGQGGTEAFF. Here the CDR3 DNA reads TGTGCCAGCAGCAACAAAGGACAGGGGGGCACTGAAGCTTTCTTT.

V usage is TRBV13 and J usage is TRBJ1-2, with a tentative D call TRBD1 (6 bases). Trimming pared 5 bases from V and 4 bases from J, leaving 17 bases between. The CDR3 length is 15 residues. Looked up from germline, CDR1 is PRHDT and CDR2 is FYEKMQ (reference sequence). The CDR3 DNA sequence: TGTGCCAGCAGCGAGCTCGGGGGGCGGACCTATGGCTACACCTTC. Encoded protein: CASSELGGRTYGYTF.

This chain joins TRBV27 and TRBJ1-5; no definite D call. Trimming took 2 bases from V and 2 from J, leaving 13 bases between them. The CDR3 has 16 residues. Per the germline V gene, CDR1 is MNHEY and CDR2 is SMNVEV (reference sequence). The DNA for the CDR3 is TGTGCCAGCAGTTTAACCCGGCCCGAGGGCAATCAGCCCCAGCATTTT. This encodes CASSLTRPEGNQPQHF.

This rearrangement joins TRBV19 to TRBJ2-3; 8 bases align to TRBD1. The length of the CDR3 is 15 residues. Germline V gene data show CDR1 as LNHDA and CDR2 as SQIVND (reference sequence). Trimming removed 6 bases from V and 0 bases from J; junction bases left unmatched: 5. CDR3 coding DNA: TGTGCCAGTAGCCTCCAGGGGGCTAGCACAGATACGCAGTATTTT. This translates into CASSLQGASTDTQYF. The whole variable domain, filled in from reference TRBV19 and TRBJ2-3, reads DGGITQSPKYLFRKEGQNVTLSCEQNLNHDAMYWYRQDPGQGLRLIYYSQIVNDFQKGDIAEGYSVSREKKESFPLTVTSAQKNPTAFYLCASSLQGASTDTQYFGPGTRLTVL.

A few counts support this clone. The V gene is TRBV3-1 (or the pseudogene TRBV3-2), the J gene TRBJ1-5; 8 bases align to TRBD1. After removal of 4 bases from V and 6 bases from J, the junction contained 8 bases not matched to a gene. Germline lookup yields CDR1 LGHDT and CDR2 YNNKEL (reference sequence). This CDR3 has 15 amino acids. The CDR3 here is CASSLRTGNSQPQHF. The CDR3 region has the DNA TGTGCCAGCAGCCTAAGGACAGGGAATTCTCAGCCCCAGCATTTT.